This TCR beta chain comes out of a study of blood T cell repertoires in COVID-19. The wider study: Acute-phase and convalescent COVID-19 samples originated in the United States, Italy and Spain. T cells, B-cell-depleted T cells, or PBMCs provided the cDNA or gDNA that served as material.

This clone was counted a few times. Germline V gives CDR1 LNHNV, CDR2 YYDKDF (reference sequence). The CDR3 length is 13 residues. The ends were cut back, 1 base at V and 12 bases at J, with 13 bases in the middle. In the authors' workflow: Estimation of nucleated cell counts was performed using reference gene primer amplification. Clones were sequenced by immunoSEQ multiplex PCR, and TCRdb holds only the in-frame ones, with some missing. V, J and clone size derive from that table, while D and trimming were established from the DNA sequence. This table holds more than 150,000 clones, 80% to 90% found once.

The sample consisted of peripheral blood. The TCR originated in a man between 65 and 85 years old with active or convalescent COVID-19. V and J are TRBV15 and TRBJ2-4; D is perhaps TRBD1 (7 bases). CDR3 protein: CATSRGQGGGQYF. The DNA of the CDR3 is TGTGCCACCAGCAGAGGTCAGGGGGGTGGTCAGTACTTC. The full variable domain, with the rest looked up from reference TRBV15 and TRBJ2-4, is DAMVIQNPRYQVTQFGKPVTLSCSQTLNHNVMYWYQQKSSQAPKLLFHYYDKDFNNEADTPDNFQSRRPNTSFCFLDIRSPGLGDTAMYLCATSRGQGGGQYFGAGTRLSVL.